This T cell receptor (beta chain) was documented in a study of CD8 T cells in ankylosing spondylitis. TCRdb processed the 5' RACE reads anew with MiXCR; each CDR3 protein has one entry. The sample includes approximately 300,000 distinct CDR3 sequences, less than 25% of them seen just once. Material: blood, either unsorted or a sorted T cell fraction (not recorded which). The sequence derives from a female donor with ankylosing spondylitis or in good health (not recorded which).

This CDR3 is CASRLLGIEKLFF. CDR3 DNA sequence: TGTGCCAGCAGGTTATTGGGGATTGAAAAACTGTTTTTT. The V gene is TRBV12-3 or TRBV12-4, the J gene TRBJ1-4; unclear D gene. There are 13 residues in the CDR3. Trimming removed 6 bases at V and 7 bases at J, with 12 bases between.